These 9 T cell receptor beta chains came from one sample sequenced in a study of Ad26.COV2.S vaccination and SARS-CoV-2 variants (dated by TCRdb to about 2021). What the treatment or condition label conveys for this sample: approximately 18 received Ad26.COV2.S at low or high dose, single or two shots; five or six received placebo; per-sample allocation not given. For vaccine and placebo recipients, the sequenced repertoires came from samples collected on day 63 after the first injection. Preparation of the library involved the immunoSEQ multiplex PCR assay. TCRdb's version of the immuneACCESS table is confined to in-frame rearrangements and falls short of the full clone set. An unresolved V gene accounts for under half of the shortfall where checked; the remainder is of unknown origin. The sample contains 510,000 or so clones, around 88% of them found a single time. The top ten constitute about 13% of the sample.

The sequencing used peripheral blood, collected in a trial of Ad26.COV2.S vaccine versus placebo. The receptors were sampled from a person aged 18-60 years who received the Ad26.COV2.S COVID-19 vaccine or a placebo.

The V call is TRBV6-6, the J call TRBJ1-2; D ambiguous. V was clipped by 11 bases and J by 2 bases, with 9 bases between them. The CDR3 runs to 11 residues. Germline CDR1 is MNHNY and CDR2 is SVGAGI (reference sequence). For the CDR3, the DNA is TGTGCCGCCGAGGGAAACTATGGCTACACCTTC. Translated: CAAEGNYGYTF.

This chain links TRBV6-4 with TRBJ1-2, with a weak D call TRBD1 (5 bases). The V and J ends lost 2 bases and 8 bases respectively, with 18 bases between them. Germline-derived CDR1 and CDR2 are MRHNA and SNTAGT. The CDR3 has 15 residues. This CDR3 reads CASSDPDRGVSGYTF. The CDR3 nucleotides read TGTGCCAGCAGTGACCCGGACCGGGGCGTGTCGGGCTACACCTTC.

J is TRBJ1-2 and V is TRBV7-2; 7 positions agree with TRBD1. After removal of 5 bases from V and 8 bases from J, the junction contained 23 bases not matched to a gene. Germline lookup yields CDR1 SGHTA and CDR2 FQGNSA. This CDR3 comprises 18 residues. The CDR3 loop reads CASSRLPTGLTSPVGYTF. The CDR3 nucleotides are TGTGCCAGCAGCCGCCTCCCGACAGGGCTTACTTCCCCCGTGGGCTACACCTTC.

The chain recombines TRBV11-3 with TRBJ2-3; the match to TRBD2 covers 11 bases. The CDR3 consists of 15 residues. V trimming: 5 bases; J trimming: 6 bases; junction bases outside the gene matches: 7. Germline CDR1 SGHNT, CDR2 YENEEA. The CDR3 nucleotides are TGTGCCAGCAGCGATAGCGGGAGGGCCTCTGATACGCAGTATTTT. This translates into CASSDSGRASDTQYF.

J is TRBJ1-2 and V is TRBV19, with D possibly being TRBD1 (5 bases). This CDR3 contains 13 residues. Germline CDR1 is LNHDA and CDR2 is SQIVND (reference sequence). V shed 6 bases and J shed 3 bases, with 11 bases lying between them. The DNA of the CDR3 is TGTGCCAGTAGAACGGGACTGTACTATGGCTACACCTTC. Translated, it gives CASRTGLYYGYTF.

The chain joins TRBV19 to TRBJ1-3, with D hard to call. V was shortened by 1 base and J by 0 bases, with 7 bases between the two germline ends. The V gene's germline CDR1 is LNHDA and CDR2 SQIVND (reference sequence). The CDR3 covers 15 residues. The CDR3 reads CASSIVGASGNTIYF. CDR3 DNA: TGTGCCAGTAGTATAGTTGGAGCCTCTGGAAACACCATATATTTT.

The gene calls are TRBV5-8 and TRBJ2-7; D call uncertain. V was clipped by 9 bases and J by 1 base, with 14 bases between them. This CDR3 has 13 residues. Germline assignment: CDR1 SGHTS and CDR2 YDEGEE. The CDR3 protein is CANGQTQSYEQYF. CDR3 sequence (DNA): TGTGCCAATGGCCAAACCCAGTCCTACGAGCAGTACTTC.

This chain uses TRBV2 with TRBJ1-6, with TRBD1 identical over 10 bases. V was pared by 3 bases and J by 10 bases, with 9 bases of the junction left unmatched. CDR1 and CDR2 from the germline V gene are SNHLY and FYNNEI. The CDR3 consists of 16 residues. CDR3 region: CASSEGGTGVRSPLHF. The CDR3 DNA reads as TGTGCCAGCAGTGAGGGCGGGACAGGGGTAAGGTCACCCCTCCACTTT.

This sequence joins TRBV4-3 and TRBJ2-7, with 7 bases that match TRBD2. Germline values: CDR1 LGHNA, CDR2 YSLEER. The V and J ends lost 0 bases and 4 bases, in that order; junction bases with no gene match: 6. This CDR3 is built from 15 residues. CDR3 region: CASSQELAGVYEQYF. The CDR3 DNA follows: TGCGCCAGCAGCCAAGAACTGGCGGGAGTGTACGAGCAGTACTTC.